The source of this TCR beta chain is a study of T cell repertoires in cytomegalovirus infection. Study in general: Shared public TCR beta signatures pointed to both CMV infection and a matching HLA type.

This clonotype was counted at least ten times. The target antigen is unknown. TCRdb independently ran MiXCR on the reads; one entry per CDR3 protein. The table includes 150,000 to 160,000 distinct CDR3 sequences, 23% detected once. Study-level findings and limits: Carriers of CMV plus the relevant HLA were identified by cumulative public TCR beta family frequency.

The CDR3 covers 13 residues. The germline CDR1 and CDR2 sequences are SGHTA and FQGNSA. Trimming removed 5 bases from V and 9 bases from J; junction bases left unmatched: 6. The clonotype comes from a human donor in good health (CMV status not recorded). Some clones in this sample may be carry-over from other donors' samples. The sequencing sample was made of PBMCs. The chain joins TRBV7-2 to TRBJ2-3, with 9 bases fitting TRBD2. The CDR3 loop is CASSEPSGRTQYF. The CDR3 bases are TGTGCCAGCAGCGAACCCAGCGGGAGGACGCAGTATTTT.